The 7 T cell receptor beta chains reported below all come from one sample, sequenced in a study of shared clonotypes between healthy human individuals. The method was immunoSEQ multiplex PCR; TCRdb's version includes in-frame clones alone and lacks a portion of them. The table includes roughly 2,000,000 clones, around 95% detected once. Naive CD8 cells comprised CD45RO-negative, CCR7-positively selected cells, excluding terminally differentiated effector memory CD45RA+ cells. The sequencing input was naive CD8+ T cells from PBMCs. Receptors originate from a man younger than 30 in good health. Some clones in this sample may be carry-over from other donors' samples.

The chain combines TRBV11-2 with TRBJ2-1; 15 bases line up with TRBD2. The junction had 6 bases not matched to a gene; V was cut back by 5 bases and J by 7 bases. The CDR3 loop spans 16 amino acids. Germline loops: CDR1 SGHAT, CDR2 FQNNGV. Here the CDR3 DNA reads TGTGCCAGCAGCCGGACTAGCGGGAGGGCCGGTAATGAGCAGTTCTTC. This encodes CASSRTSGRAGNEQFF.

The chain's CDR3 is CASSGNTTSGAPYEQYF. CDR3 nucleotides: TGTGCCAGCAGCGGAAACACGACTAGCGGGGCACCCTACGAGCAGTACTTC. V usage is TRBV7-8 and J usage is TRBJ2-7; TRBD2 matches 11 bases. The CDR3 is made up of 17 amino acids. The V gene's germline CDR1 is SGHVS and CDR2 FQNEAQ. V lost 5 bases, J lost 2 bases, and 11 bases stayed unmatched.

The chain has TRBV7-9 and TRBJ1-1; unclear D gene. Trimming pared 1 base from V and 4 bases from J, leaving 25 bases between. This CDR3 is built from 19 residues. The germline CDR1 and CDR2 sequences are SEHNR and FQNEAQ (reference sequence). The CDR3 DNA reads as TGTGCCAGCAGCTTAGGTGGTTTGGGTCCCCCTAATTGGGGCACTGAAGCTTTCTTT. Its protein product is CASSLGGLGPPNWGTEAFF. The full variable domain, its missing parts supplied by reference TRBV7-9 and TRBJ1-1, is DTGVSQNPRHKITKRGQNVTFRCDPISEHNRLYWYRQTLGQGPEFLTYFQNEAQLEKSRLLSDRFSAERPKGSFSTLEIQRTEQGDSAMYLCASSLGGLGPPNWGTEAFFGQGTRLTVV.

The chain links TRBV7-9 to TRBJ2-1; 7 positions match TRBD2. Germline V lookup: CDR1 SEHNR, CDR2 FQNEAQ (reference sequence). Trimming at V came to 5 bases and at J to 7 bases, leaving 5 bases not matched to a gene. CDR3 size: 13 residues. This CDR3 is CASSPGTKNEQFF. The CDR3 nucleotides are TGTGCCAGCAGCCCTGGGACTAAAAATGAGCAGTTCTTC. The full variable domain, rest sourced from reference TRBV7-9 and TRBJ2-1, is DTGVSQNPRHKITKRGQNVTFRCDPISEHNRLYWYRQTLGQGPEFLTYFQNEAQLEKSRLLSDRFSAERPKGSFSTLEIQRTEQGDSAMYLCASSPGTKNEQFFGPGTRLTVL.

The chain couples TRBV27 to TRBJ2-7; 9 nucleotides line up with TRBD1. Germline V lookup: CDR1 MNHEY, CDR2 SMNVEV (reference sequence). The CDR3 has 14 amino acids. Trimming took 2 bases from V and 6 from J; bases not matched to a gene: 5. The CDR3 sequence is CASSLLGQGAEQYF. The CDR3 bases are TGTGCCAGCAGTTTACTGGGACAGGGAGCCGAGCAGTACTTC.

This clone was detected once. The chain is built from TRBV9 and TRBJ1-2; D is unclear. V was trimmed by 0 bases and J by 8 bases, leaving 14 bases between them. This CDR3 has 14 amino acids. CDR1 and CDR2 from the germline V gene are SGDLS and YYNGEE. The CDR3 is CASSVGRGVGGYTF. As DNA, the CDR3 is TGTGCCAGCAGCGTAGGCCGCGGGGTAGGAGGCTACACCTTC.

V gene TRBV27 combines with J gene TRBJ2-7; TRBD1 might be the D (6 bases). CDR3 size: 14 residues. Looked up from germline, CDR1 is MNHEY and CDR2 is SMNVEV (reference sequence). Between the trimmed V and J ends, which lost 2 bases and 0 bases, there was a span of 8 bases. The CDR3 sequence: CASSLQGHSYEQYF. CDR3 DNA: TGTGCCAGCAGTTTACAGGGACACTCCTACGAGCAGTACTTC.